One sample yielded the 20 T cell receptor beta chains listed below, sequenced in a study of OX40 agonist ivuxolimab in advanced cancers. TCRdb keeps only in-frame clones here, not all; method: immunoSEQ multiplex PCR. The sample consists of around 150,000 clones, 75% to 95% of them appearing once. The input for sequencing was CD4+ or CD8+ T cells sorted from blood, taken in a trial of the OX40 agonist ivuxolimab. The receptors stem from an adult with an advanced solid tumor such as melanoma, head and neck, liver or kidney cancer.

The chain has TRBV28 and TRBJ2-7, with D perhaps TRBD2 (5 bases). Germline CDR1 reads MDHEN; CDR2 reads SYDVKM. V was shortened by 7 bases and J by 3 bases, with 16 bases between the two germline ends. The CDR3 totals 14 residues. The CDR3 nucleotides are TGTGCCAGCACCCTAGCCATTCTAGGCTACGAGCAGTACTTC. This gives the protein CASTLAILGYEQYF.

This sequence joins TRBV6-1 and TRBJ2-7, with TRBD1 matching over 12 bases. CDR3 size: 16 residues. Germline trimming cut 2 bases from V and 7 bases from J; bases unmatched to any gene: 9. CDR1 and CDR2 from the germline V gene are MNHNS and SASEGT. The CDR3 coding sequence is TGTGCCAGCAGTGAACAGGGGACAGGGGGCCAGCAAGAGCAGTACTTC. Its protein is CASSEQGTGGQQEQYF.

The rearrangement joins TRBV4-3 to TRBJ1-4, with 8 bases lining up with TRBD1. J was trimmed by 5 bases and V by 4 bases; bases with no gene match: 0. The length of the CDR3 is 13 residues. CDR1 and CDR2 from the germline V gene are LGHNA and YSLEER. Here the CDR3 reads CASSRDRNEKLFF. The CDR3 coding sequence is TGCGCCAGCAGCCGGGACAGGAATGAAAAACTGTTTTTT.

The chain is built from TRBV6-5 and TRBJ2-7, with 7 positions matching TRBD1. Losses at the gene ends were 5 bases for V and 4 bases for J; bases not matched to a gene: 2. Germline V lookup: CDR1 MNHEY, CDR2 SVGAGI. The length of the CDR3 is 12 residues. The CDR3 reads CASSTGVYEQYF. CDR3 DNA sequence: TGTGCCAGCAGTACAGGGGTTTACGAGCAGTACTTC.

The chain links TRBV2 to TRBJ2-5; 8 nucleotides align to TRBD2. CDR1 is SNHLY, CDR2 FYNNEI, per germline. Trimming cost V 6 bases and J 4 bases; bases outside gene matches: 7. This CDR3 is built from 14 residues. CDR3 DNA: TGTGCCAGCAGAAACGGGAGGGCCGGAGAGACCCAGTACTTC. This translates into CASRNGRAGETQYF. The full variable domain, rest sourced from reference TRBV2 and TRBJ2-5, is EPEVTQTPSHQVTQMGQEVILRCVPISNHLYFYWYRQILGQKVEFLVSFYNNEISEKSEIFDDQFSVERPDGSNFTLKIRSTKLEDSAMYFCASRNGRAGETQYFGPGTRLLVL.

In DNA form, the CDR3 reads TGTGCCAGCAGCCCCGGGGCAGGGGGCCCAGATACGCAGTATTTT. It codes for CASSPGAGGPDTQYF. The chain uses TRBV5-4 and TRBJ2-3; 8 nucleotides line up with TRBD1. This CDR3 has 15 residues. V was clipped by 4 bases and J by 4 bases; unmatched bases: 8. In germline, CDR1 is SGHNT, CDR2 YYREEE (reference sequence).

V gene TRBV27 combines with J gene TRBJ1-2; 8 nucleotides line up with TRBD1. V shed 1 base, J shed 6 bases, and the junction held 16 bases outside the gene matches. Germline V gene sequence: CDR1 MNHEY, CDR2 SMNVEV (reference sequence). The CDR3 totals 18 residues. CDR3 loop: CASSLFPEGTGLVDGYTF. In DNA form, the CDR3 reads TGTGCCAGCAGTTTATTCCCTGAAGGGACAGGTCTAGTGGATGGCTACACCTTC.

This clone was detected only once. The chain combines TRBV19 with TRBJ1-5, with 11 bases that match TRBD1. Germline V gene lookup returns CDR1 LNHDA and CDR2 SQIVND (reference sequence). V lost 5 bases, J lost 0 bases, and 6 bases stayed unmatched. The CDR3 is 17 amino acids. As DNA, the CDR3 is TGTGCCAGTAGTGGGACAGGGGGGTCCCATAGCAATCAGCCCCAGCATTTT. Translation gives CASSGTGGSHSNQPQHF.

This sequence joins TRBV18 and TRBJ2-7, with D unclear. This CDR3 has 11 residues. Trimming pared 3 bases from V and 6 bases from J, leaving 6 bases between. Germline V gene sequence: CDR1 KGHSH, CDR2 LQKENI. CDR3 nucleotide sequence: TGTGCCAGCTCACCCGACTCCGAGCAGTACTTC. Residues: CASSPDSEQYF.

The V and J genes are TRBV5-1 and TRBJ2-7; 11 bases match TRBD1. There are 16 residues in the CDR3. Germline lookup yields CDR1 SGHRS and CDR2 YFSETQ. J lost 3 bases, V lost 3 bases, and 8 bases had no gene match. CDR3 amino acids: CASSSSGTGGIYEQYF. The DNA for the CDR3 is TGCGCCAGCAGCTCTTCCGGGACAGGGGGTATCTACGAGCAGTACTTC.

This chain connects TRBV6-1 to TRBJ1-4; D is unresolved. V gave up 1 base and J gave up 6 bases, with 12 bases separating them. Germline CDR1 reads MNHNS; CDR2 reads SASEGT. This CDR3 has 15 residues. The CDR3 DNA follows: TGTGCCAGCAGTGAAGGCAGAGGGTATTATGAAAAACTGTTTTTT. This codes for CASSEGRGYYEKLFF.

This clone was found once. The V gene is TRBV19, the J gene TRBJ2-7; TRBD2 is a possible D gene (5 bases). With 5 bases removed from V and 3 bases from J, the gap between germline ends came to 20 bases. There are 16 residues in the CDR3. The germline CDR1 and CDR2 sequences are LNHDA and SQIVND (reference sequence). The CDR3: CASSPGPPGGSYEQYF. The DNA of the CDR3 is TGTGCCAGTAGTCCCGGCCCTCCGGGTGGGAGCTACGAGCAGTACTTC. The full variable domain, with the rest looked up from reference TRBV19 and TRBJ2-7, is DGGITQSPKYLFRKEGQNVTLSCEQNLNHDAMYWYRQDPGQGLRLIYYSQIVNDFQKGDIAEGYSVSREKKESFPLTVTSAQKNPTAFYLCASSPGPPGGSYEQYFGPGTRLTVT.

V gene TRBV4-2 combines with J gene TRBJ2-7; tentatively, D is TRBD2 (5 bases). The V gene's germline CDR1 is LGHNA and CDR2 YNFKEQ. The CDR3 sequence is 14 residues long. Deletions cut 3 bases from V and 3 bases from J, with 12 bases between. DNA for the CDR3: TGTGCCAGCAGCCAGCCCCCAGCGGTCTACGAGCAGTACTTC. Its protein is CASSQPPAVYEQYF.

The rearrangement links TRBV7-2 to TRBJ2-1; 7 bases line up with TRBD2. CDR1 is SGHTA and CDR2 is FQGNSA in the germline V gene. The V gene end was trimmed by 8 bases and the J gene end by 3 bases; junction bases not matched to a gene: 10. This CDR3 is built from 15 residues. The CDR3 here is CASLHGRESYNEQFF. CDR3 sequence (DNA): TGTGCCAGCTTGCATGGGCGGGAGAGCTACAATGAGCAGTTCTTC.

The chain uses TRBV9 and TRBJ2-5; the match to TRBD1 covers 9 bases. This CDR3 contains 13 residues. Trimming at V came to 3 bases and at J to 11 bases, leaving 8 bases not matched to a gene. Looked up from germline, CDR1 is SGDLS and CDR2 is YYNGEE. The CDR3 DNA sequence: TGTGCCAGCAGCGGGGGGACAGGGATACCGCAGTACTTC. Its translation: CASSGGTGIPQYF. Variable domain in full (rest from reference TRBV9 and TRBJ2-5): DSGVTQTPKHLITATGQRVTLRCSPRSGDLSVYWYQQSLDQGLQFLIQYYNGEERAKGNILERFSAQQFPDLHSELNLSSLELGDSALYFCASSGGTGIPQYFGPGTRLLVL.

The gene calls are TRBV6-4 and TRBJ2-3; 10 bases match TRBD2. CDR1 is MRHNA, CDR2 SNTAGT, per germline. The V gene end was trimmed by 4 bases and the J gene end by 5 bases; junction bases not matched to a gene: 0. The CDR3 has 13 amino acids. DNA for the CDR3: TGTGCCAGCAGTGGACTAGCGGGAGATACGCAGTATTTT. Protein: CASSGLAGDTQYF.

The genes are TRBV6-5 and TRBJ1-5; 8 positions agree with TRBD1. Germline V gene lookup returns CDR1 MNHEY and CDR2 SVGAGI. V gave up 6 bases and J gave up 4 bases; unmatched junction bases: 5. There are 14 residues in the CDR3. This CDR3 is CASSRDRGNQPQHF. The CDR3 DNA reads as TGTGCCAGCAGCCGAGACAGGGGTAATCAGCCCCAGCATTTT.

The rearrangement joins TRBV19 to TRBJ2-5, with 7 bases aligning to TRBD2. Looked up from germline, CDR1 is LNHDA and CDR2 is SQIVND (reference sequence). The CDR3 is 16 residues long. V lost 4 bases and J lost 2; bases outside the gene matches: 10. Written as DNA, the CDR3 is TGTGCCAGTAGTAAGGCGGGGGTTGCAGTTCAAGAGACCCAGTACTTC. It translates to CASSKAGVAVQETQYF.

In this sample, this clone turned up once. The chain combines TRBV7-8 with TRBJ2-2, with TRBD2 as a possible D gene (5 bases). Germline CDR1 reads SGHVS; CDR2 reads FQNEAQ. This CDR3 has 16 amino acids. V lost 4 bases to trimming and J lost 1 base, with 13 bases between them. As DNA, the CDR3 is TGTGCCAGCAGCTACTGGCGGGTCCTGAACACCGGGGAGCTGTTTTTT. It specifies CASSYWRVLNTGELFF.

This sequence joins TRBV6-5 and TRBJ1-2, with D uncertain. Germline CDR1 reads MNHEY; CDR2 reads SVGAGI. The CDR3 consists of 13 residues. The V gene lost 2 bases and the J gene lost 7 bases, with 11 bases spanning the gap. The CDR3 DNA reads TGTGCCAGCAGTTACAGGGAGGGCGTTGGCTACACCTTC. This gives the protein CASSYREGVGYTF.